This T cell receptor (beta chain) was sequenced in a study of blood T cell repertoires in COVID-19. This clone has only one observation. TCRdb keeps only in-frame clones here, not all; method: immunoSEQ multiplex PCR. The sample contains about 280,000 clones, approximately 85% of which appear only once. Trimming pared 3 bases from V and 8 bases from J, leaving 10 bases between. This CDR3 spans 12 amino acids. Germline values: CDR1 LNHDA, CDR2 SQIVND (reference sequence). This receptor was identified in a young man with active or convalescent COVID-19. This chain joins TRBV19 and TRBJ1-1, with D maybe TRBD1 (5 bases). Sequenced sample: peripheral blood. CDR3 sequence reads: CASSIRAEEAFF. DNA of the CDR3: TGTGCCAGTAGTATCAGGGCAGAAGAAGCTTTCTTT.